This T cell receptor beta chain is drawn from a study of molecular identifiers for immune sequencing clone quantification. With listed TCR primers and previously described methods, bulk TCR libraries were prepared. MiXCR, run by TCRdb on the PCR reads, gives a single entry per CDR3 protein. The sample has more than 300,000 distinct CDR3 sequences, 20% to 25% seen once. The CDR3 runs to 15 residues. V lost 6 bases and J lost 1, with 13 bases in between. Looked up from germline, CDR1 is MNHEY and CDR2 is SVGEGT. The receptor was derived from a human donor in good health. Some libraries in this study had Jurkat cell RNA spiked in. V gene TRBV6-2 or TRBV6-3 combines with J gene TRBJ2-4; D is unclear. Sequences were obtained from naive CD8+ T cells from blood, with Jurkat cell RNA spiked in. Subset described: FACS-sorted CD8+CD4-CCR7+CD45RA+ naive T cells. For the CDR3, the DNA is TGTGCCAGCAGACCCCAAAATAGCGCCAAAAACATTCAGTACTTC. This encodes CASRPQNSAKNIQYF.